Presented here are 2 T cell receptor beta chains from one specimen sequenced in a study of T cells after yellow fever vaccination. Using its own MiXCR run on the 5' RACE reads, TCRdb lists one record per CDR3 protein. The repertoire holds under 600,000 distinct CDR3 sequences, with roughly 13% as singletons. Sequencing was performed on PBMCs, taken on the day of the yellow fever booster vaccination. These receptors originate from a young man who received the YFV17D yellow fever vaccine.

This rearrangement joins TRBV9 to TRBJ2-1; D perhaps matches TRBD2 (6 bases). The CDR3 runs 11 residues. The germline V gene has CDR1 SGDLS and CDR2 YYNGEE. Trimming removed 7 bases from V and 9 bases from J, with 11 bases in between. CDR3 region: CASGGHLEQFF. For the CDR3, the DNA is TGTGCCAGCGGAGGGCACCTTGAGCAGTTCTTC.

This clonotype was detected a few times. This chain connects TRBV5-1 to TRBJ2-1; TRBD2 is a possible D gene (5 bases). This CDR3 has 14 amino acids. The germline CDR1 and CDR2 sequences are SGHRS and YFSETQ. With 2 bases removed from V and 3 bases from J, the gap between germline ends came to 9 bases. This CDR3 is CASSLRGIYNEQFF. The CDR3 nucleotides read TGCGCCAGCAGCTTAAGAGGGATCTACAATGAGCAGTTCTTC.